This TCR beta chain is from a study of blood T cell repertoires in COVID-19. At the level of the study: Samples came from the United States, Italy and Spain, spanning acute and convalescent COVID-19.

In the original analysis: The assay estimated nucleated cells by amplifying reference gene primers. Repertoires were generated with immunoSEQ multiplex PCR, while TCRdb's copy carries only in-frame clones and drops some. V and J calls and clone size are those listed in that table; D and trimming were worked out from the DNA. The sample yields about 170,000 clones, approximately 85% seen once. Enrolled during active infection, Seattle patients were then followed longitudinally. This CDR3 is built from 15 residues. Germline-derived CDR1 and CDR2 are SGHTA and FQGTGA. V shed 1 base, J shed 5 bases, and the junction held 4 bases outside the gene matches.

This TCR came from a woman older than 75 with COVID-19, enrolled during active disease. V and J are TRBV7-3 and TRBJ1-1; 10 nucleotides match TRBD1. The sequenced sample consisted of peripheral blood. CDR3 residues: CASSLRGTGVTEAFF. CDR3 coding DNA: TGTGCCAGCAGCTTAAGGGGGACAGGGGTTACTGAAGCTTTCTTT.